This TCR beta chain came from a study of T cells in Graves' hyperthyroidism and ophthalmopathy. Study-level information: Peripheral blood was taken when the disease was first diagnosed, before any treatment began. Study-level points and caveats: A 13 V-J model separated ophthalmopathy from stable hyperthyroidism.

Amplification of TCR beta CDR3 regions was performed using RNA transcripts as template. During a first-round RT-PCR of the TCR CDR3, the HTBI primer set was used. TCRdb reprocessed the multiplex PCR reads with MiXCR, giving one entry per CDR3 protein. The table includes hundreds of thousands of distinct CDR3 sequences, about 14% detected once. Out of approximately 9.9 ml of fresh peripheral blood came the PBMCs. This clonotype was observed at least ten times. Its antigen is unknown. The CDR3 is 13 residues long. V was clipped by 2 bases and J by 2 bases, with 4 bases between them. Germline CDR1 is MNHEY and CDR2 is SVGAGI.

The chain is built from TRBV6-5 and TRBJ1-5; the D is unclear. The receptor was isolated from a woman aged 45-65 years with Graves' ophthalmopathy. The sample taken for sequencing was blood. The chain's CDR3 is CASSYDGNQPQHF. The CDR3 DNA reads TGTGCCAGCAGTTACGACGGCAATCAGCCCCAGCATTTT.